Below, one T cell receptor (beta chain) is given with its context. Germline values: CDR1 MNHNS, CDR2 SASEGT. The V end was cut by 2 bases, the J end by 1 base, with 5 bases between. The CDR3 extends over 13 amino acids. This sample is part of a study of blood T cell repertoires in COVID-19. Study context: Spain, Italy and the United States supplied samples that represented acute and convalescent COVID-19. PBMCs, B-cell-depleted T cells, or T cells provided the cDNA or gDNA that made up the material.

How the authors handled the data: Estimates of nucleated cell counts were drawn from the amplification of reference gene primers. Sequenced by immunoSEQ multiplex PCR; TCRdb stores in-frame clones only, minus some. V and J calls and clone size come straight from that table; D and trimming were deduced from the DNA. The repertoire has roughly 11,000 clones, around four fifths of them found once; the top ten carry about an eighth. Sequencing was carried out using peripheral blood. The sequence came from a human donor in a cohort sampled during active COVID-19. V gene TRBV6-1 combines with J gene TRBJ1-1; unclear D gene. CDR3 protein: CASSEHTNTEAFF. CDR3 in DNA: TGTGCCAGCAGTGAACACACGAACACTGAAGCTTTCTTT.